This T cell receptor (beta chain) was obtained from a study of human T cells and chemical hapten exposure. Study context: TCR yields differed between samples (mainly from small differences in pooled library volume).

A single record per CDR3 protein comes from TCRdb applying MiXCR to the RACE reads. The profile covers about 54,000 distinct CDR3 sequences, with around 10% appearing a single time and under 2% taken by the ten largest. This clonotype was recorded a few times. Time point denoted: patch test 2, 6 weeks after DPC sensitization. The treatment here: therapeutic diphenylcyclopropenone sensitization with weekly scalp DPC. The V gene lost 5 bases and the J gene lost 10 bases, with 12 bases spanning the gap. Germline assignment: CDR1 SQVTM and CDR2 ANQGSEA. The CDR3 covers 11 residues. The receptor's source is a woman in her fifties or sixties with alopecia areata. Some clones in this sample may be carry-over from other donors' samples. Source: whole blood, taken in connection with sensitization to the hapten diphenylcyclopropenone (DPC). The chain has TRBV29-1 and TRBJ1-3; D might be TRBD1 (5 bases). The DNA of the CDR3 is TGCAGCGTTCCCGGCGCAGGGACCATATATTTT. Protein: CSVPGAGTIYF.